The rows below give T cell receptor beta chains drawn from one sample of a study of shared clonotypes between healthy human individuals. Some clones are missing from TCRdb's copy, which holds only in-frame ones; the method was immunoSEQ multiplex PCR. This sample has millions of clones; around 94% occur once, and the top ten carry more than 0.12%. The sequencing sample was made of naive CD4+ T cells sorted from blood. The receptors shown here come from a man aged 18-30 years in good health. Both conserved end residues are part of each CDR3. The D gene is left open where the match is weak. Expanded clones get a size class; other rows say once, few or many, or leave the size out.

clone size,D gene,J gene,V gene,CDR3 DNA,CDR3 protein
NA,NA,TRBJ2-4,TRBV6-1,TGTGCCAGCAGTGAACAGCGGACATTAGCCAAAAACATTCAGTACTTC,CASSEQRTLAKNIQYF
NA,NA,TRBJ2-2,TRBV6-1,TGTGCCAGCAGTGAATATAACTGGTTGAACACCGGGGAGCTGTTTTTT,CASSEYNWLNTGELFF
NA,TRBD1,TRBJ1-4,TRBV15,TGTGCCACCAGCAGATGGACCGGGACAGGGGGTCTGGCGGACGAAAAACTGTTTTTT,CATSRWTGTGGLADEKLFF
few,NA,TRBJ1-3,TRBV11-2,TGTGCCAGCAGGCAGAGCTCTGGAAACACCATATATTTT,CASRQSSGNTIYF
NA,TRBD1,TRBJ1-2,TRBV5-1,TGCGCCAGCAGCCCGGGACAGGGGAATGGTAACTATGGCTACACCTTC,CASSPGQGNGNYGYTF
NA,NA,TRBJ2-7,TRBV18,TGTGCCAGCTCACCGGACAGTCGGGACGAGCAGTACTTC,CASSPDSRDEQYF
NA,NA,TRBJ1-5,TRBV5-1,TGCGCCAGCAGCTTGGAGGGCCCTTCCAATCAGCCCCAGCATTTT,CASSLEGPSNQPQHF
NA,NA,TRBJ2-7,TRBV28,TGTGCCAGCAGTTATGGGGAACTCGCCTACGAGCAGTACTTC,CASSYGELAYEQYF
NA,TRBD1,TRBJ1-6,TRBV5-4,TGTGCCAGCAGCGGCCGACAGGGCGGGAGTAATTCACCCCTCCACTTT,CASSGRQGGSNSPLHF
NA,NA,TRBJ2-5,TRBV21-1,TGTGCCAGCAGCAGGGGAATTGAGGGGTCGAGAGAGACCCAGTACTTC,CASSRGIEGSRETQYF
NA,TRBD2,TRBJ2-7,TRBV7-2,TGTGCCAGCAGCTTAGACATTACTAGCGGGAGGGCCCCCAACGAGCAGTACTTC,CASSLDITSGRAPNEQYF
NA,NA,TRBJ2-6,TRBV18,TGTGCCAGCTCTCCGGGAATCTCTGGGGCCAACGTCCTGACTTTC,CASSPGISGANVLTF
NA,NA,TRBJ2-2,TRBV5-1,TGCGCCAGCAGCTTGGAGGCGGTCGGGACGGGCCCCGGGGAGCTGTTTTTT,CASSLEAVGTGPGELFF
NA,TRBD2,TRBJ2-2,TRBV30,TGTGCCTGGAGCTTGGGACTAACCGGGGAGCTGTTTTTT,CAWSLGLTGELFF
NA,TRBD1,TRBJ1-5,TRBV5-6,TGTGCCAGCAGCTTGGGGACAGGGCAAATCAAACAGCCCCAGCATTTT,CASSLGTGQIKQPQHF
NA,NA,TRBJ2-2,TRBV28,TGTGCCAGCGGTTCTGGAGGAGGTGATATCGGGGAGCTGTTTTTT,CASGSGGGDIGELFF